One and the same sample provided the 21 T cell receptor beta chains below, sequenced in a study of cytomegalovirus exposure and HLA in healthy donors. Use of 60 Vbeta and 13 Jbeta primers characterized the PCR. Profiling relied on immunoSEQ multiplex PCR, and the TCRdb table lists in-frame clones only, not all of them. The table has tens of thousands of clones, 66% seen once. The sequencing input was PBMCs. These receptors all come from a man aged 40-49 years in good health and CMV-seropositive.

The gene calls are TRBV4-2 and TRBJ2-1; 9 nucleotides agree with TRBD1. Per the germline V gene, CDR1 is LGHNA and CDR2 is YNFKEQ. This CDR3 region has 17 residues. V lost 2 bases, J lost 3 bases, and 8 bases stayed unmatched. The DNA for the CDR3 is TGTGCCAGCAGCCAATACGCCGGGACAGGGTACTACAATGAGCAGTTCTTC. Encoded protein: CASSQYAGTGYYNEQFF.

The chain couples TRBV15 to TRBJ1-2; D is perhaps TRBD1 (6 bases). V gave up 1 base and J gave up 3 bases, with 12 bases separating them. The CDR3 covers 15 residues. Germline CDR1 LNHNV, CDR2 YYDKDF (reference sequence). In DNA form, the CDR3 reads TGTGCCACCAGCAGAGCAGGGGAATTTGACTATGGCTACACCTTC. It is translated as CATSRAGEFDYGYTF.

The V and J genes are TRBV5-1 and TRBJ2-7; 7 positions agree with TRBD1. Germline V gives CDR1 SGHRS, CDR2 YFSETQ. This CDR3 is 14 amino acids long. V gave up 4 bases and J gave up 6 bases; unmatched junction bases: 10. The CDR3, as DNA: TGCGCCAGCAGCCCGGGACAGATCCCTGGCGAGCAGTACTTC. Its translation: CASSPGQIPGEQYF.

The V and J genes are TRBV6-6 and TRBJ1-4; the D gene is possibly TRBD1 (5 bases). The CDR3 has 15 residues. V was pared by 5 bases and J by 3 bases, with 13 bases between. CDR1 is MNHNY and CDR2 is SVGAGI in the germline V gene (reference sequence). CDR3 DNA sequence: TGTGCCAGCAGTACGGACGGGGGGGCTAATGAAAAACTGTTTTTT. This sequence encodes CASSTDGGANEKLFF.

The DNA of the CDR3 is TGCGCCACCTCAACAGGGGATTGGGGCTACACCTTC. It codes for CATSTGDWGYTF. The rearrangement links TRBV10-2 to TRBJ1-2, with 7 nucleotides matching TRBD1. V gave up 10 bases and J gave up 8 bases; unmatched junction bases: 10. The CDR3 consists of 12 residues. CDR1 is WSHSY and CDR2 is SAAADI in the germline V gene.

As to this clone: Distinct nucleotide sequences in the sample also encode this CDR3. The rearrangement links TRBV28 to TRBJ1-3; the D gene is possibly TRBD1 (5 bases). The V gene lost 8 bases and the J gene lost 0 bases, with 11 bases spanning the gap. CDR3 length equals 14 residues. CDR1 and CDR2 (germline): MDHEN, SYDVKM. The CDR3 here is CASVPGGSGNTIYF. DNA of the CDR3: TGTGCCAGCGTCCCCGGGGGCTCTGGAAACACCATATATTTT. Full variable domain (remainder filled in from reference TRBV28 and TRBJ1-3): DVKVTQSSRYLVKRTGEKVFLECVQDMDHENMFWYRQDPGLGLRLIYFSYDVKMKEKGDIPEGYSVSREKKERFSLILESASTNQTSMYLCASVPGGSGNTIYFGEGSWLTVV.

The gene calls are TRBV6-5 and TRBJ1-6; possible D gene TRBD1, 6 bases. V lost 2 bases, J lost 7 bases, and 12 bases lay in between. This CDR3 region has 15 residues. In germline, CDR1 is MNHEY, CDR2 SVGAGI. The CDR3, as DNA: TGTGCCAGCAGTTACCAGGGGCCGGCAAATTCACCCCTCCACTTT. This codes for CASSYQGPANSPLHF.

The genes are TRBV28 and TRBJ2-4; 7 bases are shared with TRBD2. The CDR3 spans 13 residues. The ends lost 8 bases at V and 2 bases at J; junction bases unmatched: 3. CDR1 MDHEN and CDR2 SYDVKM come from the germline V gene. CDR3 nucleotide sequence: TGTGCCAGCTGGGGGGGTTCCAAAAACATTCAGTACTTC. Protein sequence: CASWGGSKNIQYF.

The chain uses TRBV7-2 and TRBJ2-7, with 7 nucleotides matching TRBD1. The ends lost 4 bases at V and 7 bases at J; junction bases unmatched: 7. There are 13 residues in the CDR3. The germline gives CDR1 SGHTA, CDR2 FQGNSA. CDR3 residues: CASSSNRGREQYF. CDR3 DNA: TGTGCCAGCAGCTCGAACAGGGGTCGGGAGCAGTACTTC. Together with reference TRBV7-2 and TRBJ2-7, the CDR3 gives the full variable domain: GAGVSQSPSNKVTEKGKDVELRCDPISGHTALYWYRQSLGQGLEFLIYFQGNSAPDKSGLPSDRFSAERTGGSVSTLTIQRTQQEDSAVYLCASSSNRGREQYFGPGTRLTVT.

This rearrangement joins TRBV28 to TRBJ1-2; a possible D gene is TRBD1 (6 bases). This CDR3 region has 12 residues. Per the germline V gene, CDR1 is MDHEN and CDR2 is SYDVKM. The germline V and J ends were trimmed by 9 bases and 8 bases, with 16 bases remaining between them. CDR3 in DNA: TGTGCCAGTTCTGGGTGGCAGGGGGGCTACACCTTC. It encodes CASSGWQGGYTF.

There are a few counts of this clone. The chain joins TRBV5-1 to TRBJ1-2, with D uncertain. Deletions cut 1 base from V and 8 bases from J, with 9 bases between. The CDR3 covers 12 residues. Germline CDR1 and CDR2: SGHRS and YFSETQ. The CDR3 protein is CASSLPPGGYTF. The CDR3 DNA follows: TGCGCCAGCAGCTTGCCGCCGGGAGGCTACACCTTC.

V is TRBV19 and J is TRBJ2-7; the match to TRBD1 covers 12 bases. After removal of 3 bases from V and 4 bases from J, the junction contained 4 bases not matched to a gene. The CDR3 has 15 amino acids. Per germline, CDR1 LNHDA and CDR2 SQIVND (reference sequence). The CDR3 DNA reads as TGTGCCAGTAGTATGCGGGACAGGGGGCAGTACGAGCAGTACTTC. It encodes CASSMRDRGQYEQYF.

The chain carries TRBV5-6 and TRBJ1-2; 7 bases line up with TRBD1. This CDR3 contains 13 residues. Losses at the gene ends were 6 bases for V and 8 bases for J; bases not matched to a gene: 10. Germline lookup yields CDR1 SGHDT and CDR2 YYEEEE. Here the CDR3 DNA reads TGTGCCAGCACCACGTGGGACAGTAGAGGCTACACCTTC. It codes for CASTTWDSRGYTF.

V and J are TRBV19 and TRBJ1-1, with 10 positions matching TRBD1. Germline V gene sequence: CDR1 LNHDA, CDR2 SQIVND (reference sequence). The length of the CDR3 is 17 residues. J lost 0 bases, V lost 2 bases, and 6 bases had no gene match. The CDR3 DNA follows: TGTGCCAGTAGTATACCCGACAGGGGGCGACTGAACACTGAAGCTTTCTTT. This sequence encodes CASSIPDRGRLNTEAFF.

The chain uses TRBV29-1 and TRBJ1-2, with TRBD1 matching 7 bases. Per the germline V gene, CDR1 is SQVTM and CDR2 is ANQGSEA. V lost 6 bases and J lost 0; bases outside the gene matches: 4. The CDR3 runs 13 residues. This CDR3 reads CSVRQGANYGYTF. CDR3 in DNA: TGCAGCGTCCGACAGGGAGCTAACTATGGCTACACCTTC.

J is TRBJ2-1 and V is TRBV11-1; 14 bases match TRBD2. The J segment lost 7 bases and the V segment lost 1 base, leaving 6 bases of the junction unmatched. The CDR3 is 17 amino acids. Germline lookup yields CDR1 SGHAT and CDR2 FQDESV (reference sequence). CDR3 amino acids: CASSLDLGLAGENEQFF. In nucleotides, the CDR3 is TGTGCCAGCAGCTTAGATTTGGGACTAGCGGGGGAAAATGAGCAGTTCTTC. The full variable domain, rest sourced from reference TRBV11-1 and TRBJ2-1, is EAEVAQSPRYKITEKSQAVAFWCDPISGHATLYWYRQILGQGPELLVQFQDESVVDDSQLPKDRFSAERLKGVDSTLKIQPAELGDSAMYLCASSLDLGLAGENEQFFGPGTRLTVL.

The chain combines TRBV12-5 with TRBJ1-1; no definite D call. From germline, CDR1 is LGHNT and CDR2 FRNRAP. CDR3 size: 16 residues. Trimming cost V 1 base and J 5 bases, with 17 bases left between them. The CDR3 DNA reads as TGTGCTAGTGGTTTGGCACAAGGCCCGGGGAGGACTGAAGCTTTCTTT. It translates to CASGLAQGPGRTEAFF. The variable domain in full, with the rest retrieved from reference TRBV12-5 and TRBJ1-1, is DARVTQTPRHKVTEMGQEVTMRCQPILGHNTVFWYRQTMMQGLELLAYFRNRAPLDDSGMPKDRFSAEMPDATLATLKIQPSEPRDSAVYFCASGLAQGPGRTEAFFGQGTRLTVV.

The chain has TRBV7-6 and TRBJ2-2; a weak D match, TRBD1 (6 bases). This CDR3 has 17 residues. V was shortened by 1 base and J by 1 base, with 13 bases between the two germline ends. From germline, CDR1 is SGHVS and CDR2 FNYEAQ. Written as DNA, the CDR3 is TGTGCCAGCAGCTTAGGGGCCGGGACAAAGAACACCGGGGAGCTGTTTTTT. It codes for CASSLGAGTKNTGELFF.

The CDR3: CSVDGNTEAFF. CDR3 nucleotide sequence: TGCAGCGTTGACGGGAACACTGAAGCTTTCTTT. The chain has TRBV29-1 and TRBJ1-1; no reliable D call. Germline CDR1 reads SQVTM; CDR2 reads ANQGSEA. The CDR3 runs 11 residues. Deletions cut 3 bases from V and 1 base from J, with 3 bases between.

The chain combines TRBV5-4 with TRBJ2-7; 10 bases fit TRBD2. Germline CDR1 reads SGHNT; CDR2 reads YYREEE (reference sequence). The length of the CDR3 is 16 residues. Trimming cost V 4 bases and J 3 bases; bases outside gene matches: 10. This chain's CDR3 is CASSQDLAGAYYEQYF. CDR3 nucleotides: TGTGCCAGCAGCCAGGATCTAGCGGGGGCCTACTACGAGCAGTACTTC.

This chain links TRBV30 with TRBJ1-4; tentative D call: TRBD1 (5 bases). Germline lookup yields CDR1 GTSNPN and CDR2 SVGIG (reference sequence). This CDR3 region has 12 residues. Trimming cost V 6 bases and J 6 bases, with 11 bases left between them. This chain's CDR3 is CACAGGDEKLFF. The CDR3 bases are TGTGCCTGCGCGGGAGGGGATGAAAAACTGTTTTTT.